These 22 T cell receptor beta chains share one sample of origin, sequenced in a study of T cell repertoires in cytomegalovirus infection. TCRdb called the reads again in MiXCR, with one record for every CDR3 protein. The repertoire holds hundreds of thousands of distinct CDR3 sequences, about a third seen once, with approximately 13% in the top ten. Sequencing input: PBMCs. The receptors were gathered from a human donor in good health (CMV status not recorded). Some clones in this sample may be carry-over from other donors' samples.

This clonotype was seen repeatedly, ten times or more. This chain uses TRBV28 with TRBJ1-1; D unresolved. V lost 5 bases and J 1 base, leaving 11 bases between the germline ends. This CDR3 is built from 14 residues. Per germline, CDR1 MDHEN and CDR2 SYDVKM. CDR3 residues: CASSPSTTNTEAFF. The CDR3 DNA sequence: TGTGCCAGCAGTCCCAGTACGACGAACACTGAAGCTTTCTTT.

The rearrangement links TRBV20-1 to TRBJ1-6; no reliable D call. The V gene's germline CDR1 is DFQATT and CDR2 SNEGSKA (reference sequence). This CDR3 is 16 amino acids long. V was cut by 3 bases and J by 5 bases, with 17 bases left in between. This CDR3 reads CSASWARVSHNSPLHF. The CDR3 region has the DNA TGCAGTGCTAGTTGGGCTCGGGTAAGCCATAATTCACCCCTCCACTTT.

This clonotype was seen more than once but under ten times. V gene TRBV6-2 or TRBV6-3 combines with J gene TRBJ2-2; D tentatively fits TRBD1 or TRBD2 (5 bases each). The CDR3 is made up of 14 amino acids. V dropped 5 bases and J dropped 4 bases, with 11 bases sitting between them. Germline CDR1 and CDR2: MNHEY and SVGEGT. In nucleotides, the CDR3 is TGTGCCAGCAGTAACGGGGCTGTCACCGGGGAGCTGTTTTTT. Translated: CASSNGAVTGELFF.

In this sample, this clonotype turned up many times. CDR3 nucleotides: TGTGCCAGCAGCTTAGGGGTCCCGCGCAACGAGCAGTACTTC. This codes for CASSLGVPRNEQYF. V gene TRBV7-2 combines with J gene TRBJ2-7; D call uncertain. Trimming took 1 base from V and 5 from J, leaving 12 bases between them. Germline values: CDR1 SGHTA, CDR2 FQGNSA. This CDR3 contains 14 residues.

This chain uses TRBV4-2 with TRBJ1-4; D remains unclear. The CDR3 spans 16 residues. Germline lookup yields CDR1 LGHNA and CDR2 YNFKEQ. Trimming took off 0 bases at V and 7 bases at J, with 15 bases between the two ends. The CDR3 DNA reads as TGTGCCAGCAGCCAAGATAGGCGGCAGGACTCTGAAAAACTGTTTTTT. It is translated as CASSQDRRQDSEKLFF.

This clonotype was recorded a few times. A single base separates this from a much larger clone, so it may be a read error. The rearrangement links TRBV11-2 to TRBJ1-1; 7 nucleotides agree with TRBD1. Germline V CDR1 and CDR2: SGHAT, FQNNGV. This CDR3 has 15 amino acids. CDR3 DNA: TGTGCCAGCAGCTTCACCCCAGGGGGGGGAACTGAAGATTTCTTT. The encoded protein is CASSFTPGGGTEDFF. Looking up the rest from reference TRBV11-2 and TRBJ1-1 gives the full variable domain: EAGVAQSPRYKIIEKRQSVAFWCNPISGHATLYWYQQILGQGPKLLIQFQNNGVVDDSQLPKDRFSAERLKGVDSTLKIQPAKLEDSAVYLCASSFTPGGGTEDFFGQGTRLTVV.

This clonotype has just a few counts. The rearrangement joins TRBV4-2 to TRBJ1-4, with 8 positions matching TRBD1. V lost 5 bases, J lost 4 bases, and 3 bases stayed unmatched. Germline V gene data show CDR1 as LGHNA and CDR2 as YNFKEQ. The length of the CDR3 is 14 residues. As DNA, the CDR3 is TGTGCCAGCAGCGGACAGGGTTTTAATGAAAAACTGTTTTTT. The encoded protein is CASSGQGFNEKLFF.

This clonotype has at least ten counts. The CDR3 coding sequence is TGTGCCAGCAGGCTCCCGGGACCCCCTAATACCGGGGAGCTGTTTTTT. It encodes CASRLPGPPNTGELFF. The rearrangement joins TRBV12-3 or TRBV12-4 to TRBJ2-2; D possibly matches TRBD1 or TRBD2 (5 bases each). The CDR3 is 16 amino acids. V lost 6 bases to trimming and J lost 5 bases, with 19 bases between them.

The J gene is TRBJ1-1, the V gene TRBV28; D is uncertain. The CDR3 is 11 residues long. The germline gives CDR1 MDHEN, CDR2 SYDVKM. Trimming took 11 bases from V and 8 from J, leaving 15 bases between them. The DNA of the CDR3 is TGTGCCTGCTCGCTGGACTTGGAAGCTTTCTTT. Protein product: CACSLDLEAFF. Together with reference TRBV28 and TRBJ1-1, the CDR3 gives the full variable domain: DVKVTQSSRYLVKRTGEKVFLECVQDMDHENMFWYRQDPGLGLRLIYFSYDVKMKEKGDIPEGYSVSREKKERFSLILESASTNQTSMYLCACSLDLEAFFGQGTRLTVV.

There are a few counts of this clonotype. This may be a read error: a much more frequent sequence differs by one nucleotide. The V gene is TRBV6-6, the J gene TRBJ2-2, with unresolved D. Trimming removed 6 bases at V and 1 base at J, with 9 bases between. The CDR3 contains 14 residues. CDR1 is MNHNY and CDR2 is SVGAGI in the germline V gene (reference sequence). CDR3 loop: CASSPKGNTGELFF. CDR3 sequence (DNA): TGTGCCAGCAGCCCTAAGGGGAACACCGGGGAGCTGTTTTTT.

The CDR3 DNA reads as TGTGCCAGCAGCCCAGACAGGATTGGCGGGAGCTCCTATAATTCACCCCTCCACTTT. Translating gives CASSPDRIGGSSYNSPLHF. The chain carries TRBV11-2 and TRBJ1-6; perhaps TRBD1 as D (6 bases). Germline CDR1 is SGHAT and CDR2 is FQNNGV. Trimming cost V 5 bases and J 0 bases, with 20 bases left between them. CDR3 length equals 19 residues.

The V and J genes are TRBV12-3 or TRBV12-4 and TRBJ2-5; TRBD2 agrees at 8 bases. Trimming removed 5 bases from V and 7 bases from J; junction bases left unmatched: 12. The CDR3 extends over 15 amino acids. The CDR3 bases are TGTGCCAGCAGTCCCCGGGGGCGGGGGGCCGGGACCCAGTACTTC. Protein product: CASSPRGRGAGTQYF.

This chain links TRBV2 with TRBJ2-7, with a weak D call TRBD1 (5 bases). The V end lost 4 bases, the J end lost 0 bases, and 10 bases lay between the germline ends. The CDR3 consists of 14 residues. In germline, CDR1 is SNHLY, CDR2 FYNNEI. The CDR3 region is CASSGQLNSYEQYF. CDR3 nucleotides: TGTGCCAGCAGTGGACAGCTAAACTCCTACGAGCAGTACTTC.

In this sample, this clonotype turned up a few times. The gene calls are TRBV6-2 or TRBV6-3 and TRBJ1-2; D unclear. V was shortened by 4 bases and J by 7 bases, with 16 bases between the two germline ends. Germline CDR1 and CDR2: MNHEY and SVGEGT. This CDR3 is 14 amino acids long. This CDR3 is CASSSSPQALGYTF. CDR3 nucleotide sequence: TGTGCCAGCAGTTCTAGTCCCCAGGCTCTTGGCTACACCTTC.

Only a few counts were recorded for this clonotype. This rearrangement joins TRBV3-1 to TRBJ2-7; 9 nucleotides line up with TRBD1. The length of the CDR3 is 14 residues. Germline V gene data show CDR1 as LGHDT and CDR2 as YNNKEL (reference sequence). Trimming removed 2 bases from V and 6 bases from J; junction bases left unmatched: 5. This chain's CDR3 is CASSQRGTGFEQYF. The DNA of the CDR3 is TGTGCCAGCAGCCAACGCGGGACAGGGTTCGAGCAGTACTTC.

The chain couples TRBV5-1 to TRBJ1-1, with 7 bases lining up with TRBD1. With 4 bases clipped from V and 4 bases from J, the junction kept 10 bases outside the gene matches. The germline V gene encodes CDR1 SGHRS and CDR2 YFSETQ. CDR3 length: 15 amino acids. The CDR3 spells CASSPPRQGGTEAFF. Here the CDR3 DNA reads TGCGCCAGCAGCCCTCCTAGACAGGGTGGCACTGAAGCTTTCTTT.

The CDR3 region is CASGYRDSGYTF. CDR3 coding DNA: TGTGCCAGCGGATACAGGGATTCTGGCTACACCTTC. The J gene is TRBJ1-2, the V gene TRBV3-1; D is possibly TRBD1 (6 bases). This CDR3 comprises 12 residues. The V gene lost 8 bases and the J gene lost 7 bases, with 14 bases spanning the gap. Germline CDR1 LGHDT, CDR2 YNNKEL (reference sequence).

V is TRBV5-4 and J is TRBJ2-2; D gene uncertain. V was cut by 4 bases and J by 5 bases, with 12 bases left in between. The CDR3 contains 14 residues. CDR1 is SGHNT, CDR2 YYREEE, per germline (reference sequence). The CDR3 nucleotides read TGTGCCAGCAGCGATGGAATAGGAACCGGGGAGCTGTTTTTT. It specifies CASSDGIGTGELFF.

The J gene is TRBJ1-6, the V gene TRBV20-1; 8 bases are a match to TRBD1. The V gene's germline CDR1 is DFQATT and CDR2 SNEGSKA (reference sequence). This CDR3 spans 15 amino acids. J gave up 8 bases and V 3 bases, and 9 bases lay outside the gene matches. DNA for the CDR3: TGCAGTGCTAGCCGTTTGGACAGGGAGGATTCACCCCTCCACTTT. It is translated as CSASRLDREDSPLHF.

The CDR3, as DNA: TGTGCCAGCTTTAGCGGGACTTACACAGATACGCAGTATTTT. Translated, it gives CASFSGTYTDTQYF. The genes are TRBV7-4 and TRBJ2-3; 8 bases map to TRBD2. V lost 8 bases, J lost 2 bases, and 6 bases stayed unmatched. The CDR3 is made up of 14 amino acids. Germline lookup yields CDR1 SGHVT and CDR2 SQSDAQ.

V gene TRBV5-1 combines with J gene TRBJ2-5; 8 bases match TRBD1. V shed 5 bases, J shed 0 bases, and the junction held 6 bases outside the gene matches. Looked up from germline, CDR1 is SGHRS and CDR2 is YFSETQ. CDR3 length: 15 residues. For the CDR3, the DNA is TGCGCCAGCAGTCGGACAGGGCCAGACCAAGAGACCCAGTACTTC. Encoded protein: CASSRTGPDQETQYF.

Only a few counts were recorded for this clonotype. The chain combines TRBV5-6 with TRBJ1-6, with 9 positions matching TRBD1. The V gene's germline CDR1 is SGHDT and CDR2 YYEEEE. The CDR3 runs 14 residues. Trimming at V came to 4 bases and at J to 10 bases, leaving 6 bases not matched to a gene. This CDR3 is CASSPGQGESPLHF. The CDR3 region has the DNA TGTGCCAGCAGCCCGGGACAGGGCGAATCACCCCTCCACTTT.